Each of the 9 T cell receptor beta chains below was sequenced from the same sample in a study of cytomegalovirus exposure and HLA in healthy donors. The PCR employed 60 Vbeta primers together with 13 Jbeta primers. The table came from immunoSEQ multiplex PCR; TCRdb's copy has only in-frame clones and leaves some out. The table lists 150,000 to 200,000 clones, about 80% of them singletons, with less than 1.1% in the top ten. The specimen sequenced was PBMCs. These TCRs come from a woman in her thirties or forties in good health and CMV-seronegative.

In DNA, the CDR3 is TGTGCCTGGAACTTAGGGGCCTTGAACACTGAAGCTTTCTTT. Encoded protein: CAWNLGALNTEAFF. The chain combines TRBV30 with TRBJ1-1; TRBD1 is a possible D gene (5 bases). Germline loops: CDR1 GTSNPN, CDR2 SVGIG (reference sequence). The CDR3 consists of 14 residues. Between the trimmed V and J ends, which lost 4 bases and 0 bases, there was a span of 12 bases.

The CDR3 DNA follows: TGTGCCAGCAGTGACCTAGTCGGCACCGGGGAGCTGTTTTTT. Translating gives CASSDLVGTGELFF. This sequence joins TRBV6-4 and TRBJ2-2; no clear D. This CDR3 comprises 14 residues. CDR1 and CDR2 from the germline V gene are MRHNA and SNTAGT. V lost 2 bases and J lost 4, with 8 bases in between.

This chain joins TRBV5-6 and TRBJ2-5, with TRBD1 identical over 7 bases. CDR3 size: 13 residues. The junction had 3 bases not matched to a gene; V was cut back by 3 bases and J by 4 bases. Germline values: CDR1 SGHDT, CDR2 YYEEEE. CDR3 sequence reads: CASSSTGRETQYF. The CDR3 bases are TGTGCCAGCAGCTCGACAGGGAGAGAGACCCAGTACTTC.

This clone was seen more than once but under ten times. The chain uses TRBV25-1 and TRBJ1-2; D unclear. Germline V gives CDR1 MGHDK, CDR2 SYGVNS. Trimming stripped 3 bases from V and 9 bases from J, with 17 bases between. This CDR3 has 14 residues. For the CDR3, the DNA is TGTGCCAGCAGTGAGACGGGAGTTCGATCCAGCTACACCTTC. The encoded protein is CASSETGVRSSYTF.

This CDR3 is CASSLGTRQYEQYF. CDR3 in DNA: TGTGCCAGCAGTTTGGGGACTAGACAGTACGAGCAGTACTTC. V is TRBV28 and J is TRBJ2-7, with 8 bases matching TRBD2. Germline lookup yields CDR1 MDHEN and CDR2 SYDVKM. V lost 3 bases and J lost 4; bases outside the gene matches: 5. This CDR3 comprises 14 residues. The full variable domain, completed using reference TRBV28 and TRBJ2-7, is DVKVTQSSRYLVKRTGEKVFLECVQDMDHENMFWYRQDPGLGLRLIYFSYDVKMKEKGDIPEGYSVSREKKERFSLILESASTNQTSMYLCASSLGTRQYEQYFGPGTRLTVT.

This clone was counted once. This chain joins TRBV11-3 and TRBJ2-1; D may be TRBD1 (7 bases). V dropped 5 bases and J dropped 3 bases, with 17 bases sitting between them. This CDR3 comprises 16 residues. CDR1 SGHNT and CDR2 YENEEA come from the germline V gene. CDR3 in amino acids: CASSPNAGQSYNEQFF. CDR3 sequence (DNA): TGTGCCAGCAGCCCTAACGCGGGACAGAGCTACAATGAGCAGTTCTTC. The full variable domain, completed using reference TRBV11-3 and TRBJ2-1, is EAGVVQSPRYKIIEKKQPVAFWCNPISGHNTLYWYLQNLGQGPELLIRYENEEAVDDSQLPKDRFSAERLKGVDSTLKIQPAELGDSAVYLCASSPNAGQSYNEQFFGPGTRLTVL.

The chain carries TRBV4-1 and TRBJ1-5; D remains ambiguous. Germline V gene data show CDR1 as MGHRA and CDR2 as YSYEKL. The CDR3 is 16 amino acids. Between the trimmed V and J ends, which lost 0 bases and 3 bases, there was a span of 12 bases. This CDR3 reads CASSQDPLAFNQPQHF. DNA of the CDR3: TGCGCCAGCAGCCAAGACCCCCTTGCGTTCAATCAGCCCCAGCATTTT.

V gene TRBV7-7 combines with J gene TRBJ2-1; the match to TRBD2 covers 8 bases. With V trimmed by 4 bases and J by 6 bases, 8 bases remained unmatched. The V gene's germline CDR1 is SSHAT and CDR2 FNYEAQ (reference sequence). This CDR3 has 15 residues. CDR3 protein: CASSSGTSLLNEQFF. DNA of the CDR3: TGTGCCAGCAGCTCCGGGACTAGTCTCCTCAATGAGCAGTTCTTC.

The chain employs TRBV7-8 and TRBJ2-7, with 8 positions matching TRBD2. The CDR3 runs 15 residues. Trimming at V came to 1 base and at J to 7 bases, leaving 9 bases not matched to a gene. The germline V gene encodes CDR1 SGHVS and CDR2 FQNEAQ. The CDR3 nucleotides are TGTGCCAGCAGCTTAGGGGGAGCGGGAGTGGGTGAGCAGTACTTC. Its protein product is CASSLGGAGVGEQYF.